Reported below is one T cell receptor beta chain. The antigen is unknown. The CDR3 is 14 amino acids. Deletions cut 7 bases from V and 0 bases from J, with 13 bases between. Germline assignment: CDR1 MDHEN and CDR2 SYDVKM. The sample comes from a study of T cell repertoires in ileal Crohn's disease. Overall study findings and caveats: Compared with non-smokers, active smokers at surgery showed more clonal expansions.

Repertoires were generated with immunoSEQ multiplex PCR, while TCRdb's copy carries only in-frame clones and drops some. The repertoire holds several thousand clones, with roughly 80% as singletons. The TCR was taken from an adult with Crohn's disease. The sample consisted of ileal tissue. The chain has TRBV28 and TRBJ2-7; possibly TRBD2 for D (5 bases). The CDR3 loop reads CASTPRGSSYEQYF. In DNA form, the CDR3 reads TGTGCCAGCACCCCCCGGGGAAGCTCCTACGAGCAGTACTTC.